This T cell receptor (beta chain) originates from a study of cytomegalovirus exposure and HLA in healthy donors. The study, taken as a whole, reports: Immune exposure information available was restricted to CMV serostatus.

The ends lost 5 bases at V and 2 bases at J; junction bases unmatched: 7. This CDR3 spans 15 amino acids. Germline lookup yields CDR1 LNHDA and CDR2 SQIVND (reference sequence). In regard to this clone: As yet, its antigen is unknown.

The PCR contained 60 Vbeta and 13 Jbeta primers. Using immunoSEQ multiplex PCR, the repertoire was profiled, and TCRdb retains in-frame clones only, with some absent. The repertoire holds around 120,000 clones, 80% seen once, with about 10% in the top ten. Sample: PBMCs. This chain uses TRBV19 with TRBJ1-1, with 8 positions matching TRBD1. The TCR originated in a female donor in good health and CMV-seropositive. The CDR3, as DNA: TGTGCCAGTAGTTTCCTCGGGACAGGAAACACTGAAGCTTTCTTT. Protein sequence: CASSFLGTGNTEAFF.